The source of this TCR beta chain is a study of cytomegalovirus exposure and HLA in healthy donors. PCR used 60 Vbeta primers and 13 Jbeta primers. The protocol was immunoSEQ multiplex PCR, while the TCRdb copy is restricted to in-frame clones and leaves out a portion. The profile shows fewer than 200,000 clones, around 80% of them singletons. Germline V gene data show CDR1 as SGHTA and CDR2 as FQGNSA. The CDR3 extends over 14 amino acids. V was shortened by 5 bases and J by 6 bases, with 14 bases between the two germline ends. The chain couples TRBV7-2 to TRBJ1-5; D is possibly TRBD1 (5 bases). The sample comprised PBMCs. The TCR comes from a woman between 50 and 59 years old in good health and CMV-seropositive. The CDR3 DNA follows: TGTGCCAGCAGCCCAACCGGGGGGGTTCAGCCCCAGCATTTT. Residues: CASSPTGGVQPQHF.